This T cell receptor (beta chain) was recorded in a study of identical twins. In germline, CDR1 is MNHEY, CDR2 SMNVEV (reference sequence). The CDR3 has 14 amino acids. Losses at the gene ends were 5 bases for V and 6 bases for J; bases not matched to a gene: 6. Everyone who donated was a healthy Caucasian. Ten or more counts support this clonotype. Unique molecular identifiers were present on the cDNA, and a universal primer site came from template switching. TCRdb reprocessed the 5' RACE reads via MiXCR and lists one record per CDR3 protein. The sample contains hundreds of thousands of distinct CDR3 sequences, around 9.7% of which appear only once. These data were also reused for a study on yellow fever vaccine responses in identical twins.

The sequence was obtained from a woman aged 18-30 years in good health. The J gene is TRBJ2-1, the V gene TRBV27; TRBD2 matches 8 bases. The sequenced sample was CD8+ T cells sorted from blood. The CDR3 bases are TGTGCCAGCAGTCCGAGAGGGACTAGCAATGAGCAGTTCTTC. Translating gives CASSPRGTSNEQFF.